The 26 T cell receptor beta chains listed next were all sequenced from one sample in a study of pediatric ulcerative colitis. The data were produced by immunoSEQ multiplex PCR, yet TCRdb's version contains in-frame clones alone and is incomplete. The table has fewer than 20,000 clones, around 74% seen once. One to two pinch biopsies were taken from the rectum during colonoscopy. Sequencing input: gut tissue. All receptors derive from a boy aged 5-17 years with moderate ulcerative colitis.

This chain joins TRBV14 and TRBJ2-5, with 10 bases that match TRBD1. This CDR3 comprises 19 residues. After removal of 0 bases from V and 1 base from J, the junction contained 11 bases not matched to a gene. From germline, CDR1 is SGHDN and CDR2 FVKESK. The DNA of the CDR3 is TGTGCCAGCAGCCAAGAAGCGTTTGGGACAGGGGATTTCCAAGAGACCCAGTACTTC. This encodes CASSQEAFGTGDFQETQYF.

This chain connects TRBV7-2 to TRBJ1-5, with a possible D match to TRBD1 (6 bases). Trimming took off 5 bases at V and 4 bases at J, with 9 bases between the two ends. The V gene's germline CDR1 is SGHTA and CDR2 FQGNSA. This CDR3 contains 13 residues. This CDR3 reads CASSRQENQPQHF. The CDR3 coding sequence is TGTGCCAGCAGCAGACAGGAGAATCAGCCCCAGCATTTT. The variable domain in full, with the rest retrieved from reference TRBV7-2 and TRBJ1-5, is GAGVSQSPSNKVTEKGKDVELRCDPISGHTALYWYRQSLGQGLEFLIYFQGNSAPDKSGLPSDRFSAERTGGSVSTLTIQRTQQEDSAVYLCASSRQENQPQHFGDGTRLSIL.

V gene TRBV4-1 combines with J gene TRBJ2-7; 8 bases line up with TRBD2. CDR3 length equals 15 residues. In germline, CDR1 is MGHRA, CDR2 YSYEKL. Trimming removed 4 bases from V and 5 bases from J; junction bases left unmatched: 10. CDR3 nucleotides: TGCGCCAGCAGCCTGGGACTAGTAACTTGGGACGAGCAGTACTTC. Translated: CASSLGLVTWDEQYF.

The V gene is TRBV5-6, the J gene TRBJ1-1; no definite D call. V was cut by 0 bases and J by 0 bases, with 6 bases left in between. CDR1 SGHDT and CDR2 YYEEEE come from the germline V gene. This CDR3 is built from 14 residues. This CDR3 is CASSLDALNTEAFF. The CDR3, as DNA: TGTGCCAGCAGCTTGGACGCCTTGAACACTGAAGCTTTCTTT.

The gene calls are TRBV2 and TRBJ1-1, with unresolved D. V lost 6 bases and J 5 bases, leaving 13 bases between the germline ends. This CDR3 contains 13 residues. Germline V gene sequence: CDR1 SNHLY, CDR2 FYNNEI. DNA of the CDR3: TGTGCCAGCAGCCACCCAAGAGGGACTGAAGCTTTCTTT. It specifies CASSHPRGTEAFF.

This chain joins TRBV5-5 and TRBJ1-2; D remains ambiguous. In germline, CDR1 is SGHKS, CDR2 YYEKEE (reference sequence). The V end lost 5 bases, the J end lost 0 bases, and 26 bases lay between the germline ends. This CDR3 has 19 amino acids. The CDR3, as DNA: TGTGCCAGCAGTTGGTCGGTTGCGTTTTCTCCTCCCCCTAACTATGGCTACACCTTC. The encoded protein is CASSWSVAFSPPPNYGYTF.

The J gene is TRBJ2-5, the V gene TRBV2; D perhaps matches TRBD1 (5 bases). Germline lookup yields CDR1 SNHLY and CDR2 FYNNEI. The CDR3 consists of 14 residues. The V end was cut by 4 bases, the J end by 1 base, with 10 bases between. The CDR3 sequence is CASSVQQGQETQYF. The CDR3 DNA sequence: TGTGCCAGCAGTGTGCAGCAGGGCCAAGAGACCCAGTACTTC. Using reference TRBV2 and TRBJ2-5 for the parts outside the CDR3, the full variable domain is EPEVTQTPSHQVTQMGQEVILRCVPISNHLYFYWYRQILGQKVEFLVSFYNNEISEKSEIFDDQFSVERPDGSNFTLKIRSTKLEDSAMYFCASSVQQGQETQYFGPGTRLLVL.

The chain couples TRBV27 to TRBJ1-6; no firm D call. V lost 4 bases and J 6 bases, leaving 16 bases between the germline ends. Per the germline V gene, CDR1 is MNHEY and CDR2 is SMNVEV (reference sequence). The CDR3 totals 16 residues. CDR3 in DNA: TGTGCCAGCAGTTCAAGGAAAGGGTTGGGTAATTCACCCCTCCACTTT. Its translation is CASSSRKGLGNSPLHF.

The chain combines TRBV5-6 with TRBJ2-6, with D unclear. From germline, CDR1 is SGHDT and CDR2 YYEEEE. The CDR3 runs to 16 residues. V was clipped by 2 bases and J by 0 bases, with 9 bases between them. The CDR3 spells CASSFLRNSGANVLTF. Here the CDR3 DNA reads TGTGCCAGCAGCTTTTTGCGAAACTCTGGGGCCAACGTCCTGACTTTC.

This sequence joins TRBV5-4 and TRBJ1-1, with TRBD1 matching 8 bases. V shed 3 bases and J 3 bases; nucleotides not matched to a gene: 7. Germline CDR1 reads SGHNT; CDR2 reads YYREEE (reference sequence). This CDR3 spans 15 amino acids. The CDR3 region has the DNA TGTGCCAGCAGCTCACCCGGACAGGGAGACACTGAAGCTTTCTTT. Protein: CASSSPGQGDTEAFF.

This clone has a handful of counts. The chain recombines TRBV7-3 with TRBJ1-1, with a weak D call TRBD1 (6 bases). This CDR3 contains 13 residues. CDR1 and CDR2 (germline): SGHTA, FQGTGA. V dropped 2 bases and J dropped 8 bases, with 12 bases sitting between them. The CDR3 protein is CASSLETGREAFF. The CDR3 region has the DNA TGTGCCAGCAGCTTAGAGACAGGCCGGGAAGCTTTCTTT.

The V and J genes are TRBV15 and TRBJ2-5; D may match TRBD1 or TRBD2 (5 bases each). CDR3 length equals 16 residues. CDR1 LNHNV and CDR2 YYDKDF come from the germline V gene (reference sequence). V was cut by 0 bases and J by 1 base, with 12 bases left in between. The CDR3 DNA follows: TGTGCCACCAGCAGAGATCTGAGGGGACCCCAAGAGACCCAGTACTTC. Translated: CATSRDLRGPQETQYF.

This rearrangement joins TRBV4-2 to TRBJ2-7; unclear D gene. With 0 bases removed from V and 3 bases from J, the gap between germline ends came to 9 bases. Germline lookup yields CDR1 LGHNA and CDR2 YNFKEQ. This CDR3 has 14 amino acids. The CDR3 DNA follows: TGTGCCAGCAGCCAAGAAGGCACATACTACGAGCAGTACTTC. Protein product: CASSQEGTYYEQYF.

The V gene is TRBV6-5, the J gene TRBJ2-1, with 10 bases that match TRBD1. CDR1 and CDR2 (germline): MNHEY, SVGAGI. V was pared by 6 bases and J by 8 bases, with 10 bases of the junction left unmatched. The CDR3 loop spans 15 amino acids. The CDR3 DNA is TGTGCCAGCAGCCCGACAGGGGGCGTTTATGATGAGCAGTTCTTC. It is translated as CASSPTGGVYDEQFF.

The chain uses TRBV6-1 and TRBJ1-2, with a weak D call TRBD1 (5 bases). Trimming stripped 6 bases from V and 5 bases from J, with 19 bases between. Germline CDR1 MNHNS, CDR2 SASEGT. The CDR3 consists of 15 residues. Written as DNA, the CDR3 is TGTGCCAGCAGGCCCGGACCCGGGACCCAATATGGCTACACCTTC. Its protein is CASRPGPGTQYGYTF.

This clone was picked up one time. This sequence joins TRBV5-5 and TRBJ1-1, with D unclear. The CDR3 extends over 17 amino acids. V lost 4 bases and J lost 5, with 24 bases in between. Germline CDR1 reads SGHKS; CDR2 reads YYEKEE (reference sequence). DNA of the CDR3: TGTGCCAGCAGCCGCCGAGTGGGAAGTCAGGTTGGGACTGAAGCTTTCTTT. Protein product: CASSRRVGSQVGTEAFF.

To note about this clone: The same CDR3 arises from other DNA sequences in this sample as well. The chain combines TRBV6-6 with TRBJ2-7; 9 positions match TRBD2. In germline, CDR1 is MNHNY, CDR2 SVGAGI (reference sequence). Losses at the gene ends were 5 bases for V and 6 bases for J; bases not matched to a gene: 14. CDR3 length equals 16 residues. The CDR3 loop reads CASSTGLAGGHSEQYF. CDR3 in DNA: TGTGCCAGCAGTACGGGACTAGCAGGGGGGCATTCCGAGCAGTACTTC.

A few counts support this clone. The chain combines TRBV4-1 with TRBJ1-2, with D maybe TRBD1 (5 bases). This CDR3 has 15 residues. CDR1 is MGHRA, CDR2 YSYEKL, per germline. With 0 bases removed from V and 3 bases from J, the gap between germline ends came to 11 bases. The CDR3 DNA is TGCGCCAGCAGCCAAGATTTGCTGGGGGACTATGGCTACACCTTC. Amino acids: CASSQDLLGDYGYTF.

The V and J genes are TRBV12-5 and TRBJ1-3; D is unresolved. The CDR3 covers 15 residues. Germline CDR1 reads LGHNT; CDR2 reads FRNRAP. With 0 bases removed from V and 0 bases from J, the gap between germline ends came to 6 bases. DNA for the CDR3: TGTGCTAGTGGTTTGGTAGGTGGCTCTGGAAACACCATATATTTT. This sequence encodes CASGLVGGSGNTIYF.

The table lists this clone with a count of one. The V and J genes are TRBV6-5 and TRBJ1-4; no clear D gene. V shed 0 bases and J shed 2 bases, with 7 bases lying between them. CDR1 is MNHEY, CDR2 SVGAGI, per germline. The length of the CDR3 is 15 residues. The CDR3, as DNA: TGTGCCAGCAGTTACTCGGGGAGGACTAATGAAAAACTGTTTTTT. It is translated as CASSYSGRTNEKLFF.

V is TRBV27 and J is TRBJ1-5; tentative D call: TRBD1 (6 bases). The V and J ends lost 8 bases and 1 base respectively, with 18 bases between them. Germline values: CDR1 MNHEY, CDR2 SMNVEV (reference sequence). This CDR3 comprises 16 residues. This chain's CDR3 is CASGTWSTGSNQPQHF. The CDR3 coding sequence is TGTGCCAGCGGTACCTGGAGTACAGGGAGCAATCAGCCCCAGCATTTT.

The table lists this clone with a few counts. The chain combines TRBV27 with TRBJ1-2; D unclear. The length of the CDR3 is 12 residues. CDR1 is MNHEY and CDR2 is SMNVEV in the germline V gene (reference sequence). V shed 4 bases and J shed 8 bases, with 11 bases lying between them. This CDR3 is CASSSTGKGYTF. The DNA of the CDR3 is TGTGCCAGCAGTTCGACGGGAAAAGGCTACACCTTC.

The chain recombines TRBV21-1 with TRBJ2-7; TRBD2, the table's D call, was not compared with the DNA. TRBV21-1 is annotated as a pseudogene. The CDR3 sequence is 15 residues long. DNA of the CDR3: TGTGCCAGCAGCCCCACTAGCGGGAGGGTTGGGGAGCAGTACTTC. Protein product: CASSPTSGRVGEQYF.

This clone occurred once. V usage is TRBV30 and J usage is TRBJ2-1, with 10 bases that match TRBD2. The CDR3 contains 15 residues. Germline V gives CDR1 GTSNPN, CDR2 SVGIG (reference sequence). J gave up 9 bases and V 2 bases, and 10 bases lay outside the gene matches. This CDR3 reads CAWSFSSGSSSEQFF. The CDR3 region has the DNA TGTGCCTGGAGTTTTTCTAGCGGGAGTTCGAGTGAGCAGTTCTTC.

This chain links TRBV14 with TRBJ1-1; 7 bases are a match to TRBD1. The CDR3 sequence is 14 residues long. Trimming removed 4 bases from V and 5 bases from J; junction bases left unmatched: 7. CDR1 and CDR2 from the germline V gene are SGHDN and FVKESK. CDR3 coding DNA: TGTGCCAGCAGCCGAGGGACAGTACAAACTGAAGCTTTCTTT. Its protein product is CASSRGTVQTEAFF. Combining the CDR3 with reference TRBV14 and TRBJ1-1 gives the whole variable domain EAGVTQFPSHSVIEKGQTVTLRCDPISGHDNLYWYRRVMGKEIKFLLHFVKESKQDESGMPNNRFLAERTGGTYSTLKVQPAELEDSGVYFCASSRGTVQTEAFFGQGTRLTVV.

This clone was counted only a few times. At one end, the junction sequence differs from germline, possibly due to a read error. The V gene is TRBV20-1, the J gene TRBJ1-5; the D is unclear. The CDR3 has 11 residues. The germline gives CDR1 DFQATT, CDR2 SNEGSKA (reference sequence). CDR3 nucleotides: TGCAGTGCTAGAGATTCCGGGGAATCCCTTTTT. It is translated as CSARDSGESLF.